Below, 20 T cell receptor beta chains from the same sample are listed, as sequenced in a study of long-term antiretroviral therapy in people with HIV. At the survey level, the v3.0 immunoSEQ assay was run. TCRdb keeps only in-frame clones here, not all; method: immunoSEQ multiplex PCR. The data contain about 36,000 clones, around 80% of them singletons. Material: unsorted PBMCs, obtained 0.6 years after starting antiretroviral therapy. These receptor sequences come from a man in his late teens or twenties with HIV.

The DNA for the CDR3 is TGTGCCAGCAGCTTGACGACAAGTCTTGGTGAGACCCAGTACTTC. Translated, it gives CASSLTTSLGETQYF. J is TRBJ2-5 and V is TRBV5-6; D not resolved. The germline V and J ends were trimmed by 1 base and 5 bases, with 15 bases remaining between them. Germline loops: CDR1 SGHDT, CDR2 YYEEEE. The CDR3 has 15 residues.

The CDR3, as DNA: TGTGCCAGCTCACCAAAAACTAGCGGGACGAGGGTAGATACGCAGTATTTT. Protein sequence: CASSPKTSGTRVDTQYF. The chain has TRBV18 and TRBJ2-3, with 10 bases lining up with TRBD2. This CDR3 contains 17 residues. The V gene end was trimmed by 2 bases and the J gene end by 5 bases; junction bases not matched to a gene: 10. The germline V gene encodes CDR1 KGHSH and CDR2 LQKENI. Full variable domain (missing parts from reference TRBV18 and TRBJ2-3): NAGVMQNPRHLVRRRGQEARLRCSPMKGHSHVYWYRQLPEEGLKFMVYLQKENIIDESGMPKERFSAEFPKEGPSILRIQQVVRGDSAAYFCASSPKTSGTRVDTQYFGPGTRLTVL.

This clone was detected a few times. The J gene is TRBJ1-5, the V gene TRBV28, with D maybe TRBD1 (6 bases). The CDR3 is made up of 17 amino acids. Between the trimmed V and J ends, which lost 6 bases and 5 bases, there was a span of 23 bases. Germline lookup yields CDR1 MDHEN and CDR2 SYDVKM. The CDR3 loop reads CASSSLDEHREYQPQHF. CDR3 bases: TGTGCCAGCAGCTCCCTCGACGAACACAGGGAGTATCAGCCCCAGCATTTT.

The chain is built from TRBV28 and TRBJ1-2; 8 bases match TRBD1. Germline V gene sequence: CDR1 MDHEN, CDR2 SYDVKM. The CDR3 spans 15 residues. Losses at the gene ends were 6 bases for V and 4 bases for J; bases not matched to a gene: 10. The CDR3, as DNA: TGTGCCAGCAGGATCAATGGACAGGGACCCTATGGCTACACCTTC. This sequence encodes CASRINGQGPYGYTF.

The rearrangement joins TRBV11-2 to TRBJ2-6; D uncertain. The CDR3 spans 16 residues. Trimming cost V 1 base and J 0 bases, with 7 bases left between them. CDR1 is SGHAT and CDR2 is FQNNGV in the germline V gene. This CDR3 reads CASSLAGVSGANVLTF. Here the CDR3 DNA reads TGTGCCAGCAGCTTAGCTGGGGTCTCTGGGGCCAACGTCCTGACTTTC. Together with reference TRBV11-2 and TRBJ2-6, the CDR3 gives the full variable domain: EAGVAQSPRYKIIEKRQSVAFWCNPISGHATLYWYQQILGQGPKLLIQFQNNGVVDDSQLPKDRFSAERLKGVDSTLKIQPAKLEDSAVYLCASSLAGVSGANVLTFGAGSRLTVL.

The chain employs TRBV28 and TRBJ1-2, with D maybe TRBD1 (6 bases). CDR3 size: 14 residues. The germline V gene has CDR1 MDHEN and CDR2 SYDVKM. Trimming took off 6 bases at V and 2 bases at J, with 13 bases between the two ends. The CDR3 here is CASRPDRTNYGYTF. CDR3 in DNA: TGTGCCAGCAGGCCTGACAGGACCAACTATGGCTACACCTTC.

V is TRBV28 and J is TRBJ2-7; the D gene could be TRBD1 or TRBD2 (5 bases each). V lost 3 bases, J lost 6 bases, and 21 bases lay in between. Germline V gene sequence: CDR1 MDHEN, CDR2 SYDVKM. This CDR3 has 16 amino acids. As DNA, the CDR3 is TGTGCCAGCAGTTTGTTTGGTCTCGGGGCCACCTTCGAGCAGTACTTC. Protein: CASSLFGLGATFEQYF.

This clone was detected only once. V and J are TRBV4-3 and TRBJ2-1; 15 bases line up with TRBD2. After removal of 2 bases from V and 0 bases from J, the junction contained 5 bases not matched to a gene. Germline CDR1 and CDR2: LGHNA and YSLEER. This CDR3 has 19 residues. The CDR3: CASSQYGTSGRSSYNEQFF. In DNA form, the CDR3 reads TGCGCCAGCAGCCAATACGGGACTAGCGGGAGGAGCTCCTACAATGAGCAGTTCTTC.

V and J are TRBV5-1 and TRBJ2-1; no definite D call. The CDR3 covers 14 residues. From germline, CDR1 is SGHRS and CDR2 YFSETQ. Trimming removed 4 bases from V and 5 bases from J, with 13 bases in between. This CDR3 is CASSLESRNNEQFF. As DNA, the CDR3 is TGCGCCAGCAGCCTCGAGAGCAGGAACAATGAGCAGTTCTTC.

With regard to this clone: The same CDR3 also results from other DNA sequences found in this sample. The chain couples TRBV11-2 to TRBJ2-7, with D possibly TRBD1 on 5 matching bases. Germline assignment: CDR1 SGHAT and CDR2 FQNNGV. V lost 2 bases and J lost 3, with 5 bases in between. CDR3 size: 12 residues. CDR3 DNA: TGTGCCAGCAGCTTACAGGGCTACGAGCAGTACTTC. It yields the protein CASSLQGYEQYF.

This clone occurred a few times. This specimen includes other DNA sequences encoding the same CDR3. This sequence joins TRBV14 and TRBJ2-1; 11 bases agree with TRBD1. The CDR3 spans 16 residues. Per the germline V gene, CDR1 is SGHDN and CDR2 is FVKESK. J was trimmed by 5 bases and V by 1 base; bases with no gene match: 4. CDR3: CASSQVPGQGDNEQFF. In DNA form, the CDR3 reads TGTGCCAGCAGCCAAGTCCCGGGACAGGGGGACAATGAGCAGTTCTTC.

The chain is built from TRBV10-3 and TRBJ2-7, with TRBD1 identical over 8 bases. Germline loops: CDR1 ENHRY, CDR2 SYGVKD. V dropped 7 bases and J dropped 2; count of bases not matched to a gene: 4. This CDR3 spans 13 amino acids. CDR3 region: CAIKGQGTYEQYF. The CDR3 DNA reads as TGTGCCATCAAAGGACAGGGCACCTACGAGCAGTACTTC.

The chain couples TRBV5-4 to TRBJ2-3; D is perhaps TRBD2 (6 bases). CDR1 and CDR2 (germline): SGHNT, YYREEE (reference sequence). This CDR3 has 15 residues. V was pared by 3 bases and J by 5 bases, with 16 bases between. The CDR3 reads CASSWEGGPQDTQYF. The CDR3 nucleotides read TGTGCCAGCAGCTGGGAAGGAGGGCCCCAAGATACGCAGTATTTT.

The V gene is TRBV7-2, the J gene TRBJ1-1; the match to TRBD1 covers 7 bases. The CDR3 runs 14 residues. Per the germline V gene, CDR1 is SGHTA and CDR2 is FQGNSA. J lost 4 bases, V lost 5 bases, and 7 bases had no gene match. The CDR3 is CASSALDRATEAFF. Here the CDR3 DNA reads TGTGCCAGCAGCGCATTAGACAGGGCCACTGAAGCTTTCTTT. Drawing the rest from reference TRBV7-2 and TRBJ1-1, the complete variable domain is GAGVSQSPSNKVTEKGKDVELRCDPISGHTALYWYRQSLGQGLEFLIYFQGNSAPDKSGLPSDRFSAERTGGSVSTLTIQRTQQEDSAVYLCASSALDRATEAFFGQGTRLTVV.

This clone has just one count. The chain uses TRBV7-9 and TRBJ2-7; D call uncertain. The CDR3 is 15 amino acids. Trimming cost V 1 base and J 3 bases, with 13 bases left between them. Germline loops: CDR1 SEHNR, CDR2 FQNEAQ (reference sequence). This chain's CDR3 is CASSLGGVGIYEQYF. The CDR3 bases are TGTGCCAGCAGCTTAGGAGGCGTTGGGATCTACGAGCAGTACTTC.

This chain joins TRBV6-4 and TRBJ2-6; unclear D gene. The CDR3 sequence is 14 residues long. The germline V gene has CDR1 MRHNA and CDR2 SNTAGT. The ends were cut back, 2 bases at V and 0 bases at J, with 2 bases in the middle. Written as DNA, the CDR3 is TGTGCCAGCAGTGACAACTCTGGGGCCAACGTCCTGACTTTC. It encodes CASSDNSGANVLTF.

The chain joins TRBV19 to TRBJ2-7, with D perhaps matching TRBD1 (5 bases). CDR1 LNHDA and CDR2 SQIVND come from the germline V gene (reference sequence). This CDR3 is 14 amino acids long. Trimming stripped 1 base from V and 2 bases from J, with 9 bases between. The CDR3 region is CASSIGGHAYEQYF. As DNA, the CDR3 is TGTGCCAGTAGTATAGGCGGACACGCCTACGAGCAGTACTTC. The variable domain in full, with the rest retrieved from reference TRBV19 and TRBJ2-7, is DGGITQSPKYLFRKEGQNVTLSCEQNLNHDAMYWYRQDPGQGLRLIYYSQIVNDFQKGDIAEGYSVSREKKESFPLTVTSAQKNPTAFYLCASSIGGHAYEQYFGPGTRLTVT.

The chain has TRBV2 and TRBJ2-7; D tentatively reads TRBD1 or TRBD2 (6 bases each). Germline V lookup: CDR1 SNHLY, CDR2 FYNNEI. The germline V and J ends were trimmed by 6 bases and 3 bases, with 12 bases remaining between them. This CDR3 comprises 13 residues. The CDR3 spells CASRGGLGYEQYF. CDR3 sequence (DNA): TGTGCCAGCAGAGGGGGACTGGGCTACGAGCAGTACTTC. The entire variable domain, with the rest obtained from reference TRBV2 and TRBJ2-7, is as follows: EPEVTQTPSHQVTQMGQEVILRCVPISNHLYFYWYRQILGQKVEFLVSFYNNEISEKSEIFDDQFSVERPDGSNFTLKIRSTKLEDSAMYFCASRGGLGYEQYFGPGTRLTVT.

This clone was seen a few times. This sequence joins TRBV19 and TRBJ1-2; the D is unclear. The V gene lost 3 bases and the J gene lost 3 bases, with 11 bases spanning the gap. The germline V gene has CDR1 LNHDA and CDR2 SQIVND (reference sequence). The CDR3 length is 14 residues. The CDR3 protein is CASSIAQSDYGYTF. The CDR3 region has the DNA TGTGCCAGTAGTATTGCACAGAGTGACTATGGCTACACCTTC.

The genes are TRBV5-1 and TRBJ2-2; 7 positions agree with TRBD1. CDR3 size: 15 residues. The ends lost 4 bases at V and 1 base at J; junction bases unmatched: 4. Germline V lookup: CDR1 SGHRS, CDR2 YFSETQ. The CDR3 DNA reads as TGCGCCAGCAGCCTAGGGACAGTGAACACCGGGGAGCTGTTTTTT. The encoded protein is CASSLGTVNTGELFF.